This TCR beta chain was sequenced for a study of beta chain features in type 1 diabetes. Findings and caveats of the study: Shortening that was moderate but significant affected the TCRB CDR3s of Type 1 diabetes patients in all four CD4+ subsets.

To note about this clone: Antigen specificity is unknown.

The CDR3 runs to 18 residues. V was shortened by 4 bases and J by 1 base, with 21 bases between the two germline ends. CDR1 and CDR2 from the germline V gene are SGHNT and YYREEE (reference sequence). The sequenced template was cDNA made from the entire isolated RNA. Here immunoSEQ multiplex PCR was the method, and the copy in TCRdb shows in-frame clones only, minus some. The sample has about 340,000 clones; approximately 9.7% are singletons. This chain connects TRBV5-4 to TRBJ2-1; D not resolved. Sequencing was performed on central memory CD4+ T cells from blood. The clonotype originates from a man aged 30-40 years with type 1 diabetes. CDR3 loop: CASSLPGARDTSYNEQFF. The CDR3 DNA follows: TGTGCCAGCAGCCTCCCGGGCGCGAGAGATACTTCCTACAATGAGCAGTTCTTC.